This T cell receptor beta chain is drawn from a study of vaccination and CD4 T cells after COVID-19. The study's findings and limits: Spike mono-reactivity applied to 304 of 307 vaccine-specific clones detected in convalescent patients. Of the reactive clones in convalescent patients, a median about 90% showed up only post-vaccination.

The Oncomine TCR Beta short-read assay was applied to DNA of cultured CD4+ T cells. TCRdb reprocessed the PCR reads with MiXCR, giving one entry per CDR3 protein. The profile shows around 20,000 distinct CDR3 sequences, approximately 40% of them singletons. Trimming shortened V by 2 bases and J by 0 bases, and 8 bases separated the two germline ends. The CDR3 runs to 14 residues. The germline gives CDR1 SGHRS, CDR2 YFSETQ. Treatment denoted: approximately nine-day PBMC culture with coronavirus spike peptide pools or control peptides (ViraFEST assay). ViraFEST relied on peptide pools to expand antigen-specific T cells; the TCRs were sequenced afterward. Culture proceeded for about ten days, and CD4+ T cells were then isolated by negative selection. In its sample, this clonotype was seen a few times. Its antigen remains unknown.

Sequenced here: CD4+ T cells from blood, cultured in vitro, sampled before SARS-CoV-2 vaccination. This chain uses TRBV5-1 with TRBJ1-2; D perhaps matches TRBD1 (6 bases). This TCR derives from a human donor who received a COVID-19 vaccine. The CDR3 nucleotides are TGCGCCAGCAGCTTAGGGACATCTAACTATGGCTACACCTTC. The encoded protein is CASSLGTSNYGYTF.